The rows below give T cell receptor beta chains drawn from one sample of a study of cytomegalovirus exposure and HLA in healthy donors. Libraries were prepared by immunoSEQ multiplex PCR; TCRdb keeps only in-frame clonotypes and omits some of them. The sample carries 200,000 to 250,000 clones, 60% to 80% recorded once. The material sequenced was PBMCs. Receptor source: a woman aged 25 to 45 in good health and CMV-seronegative. Each CDR3 is given with its conserved first and last residue. D genes are given only for firm matches. A row's size may be missing; if present it is once, few, many or a size class.

size,V,D,J,DNA,CDR3
NA,TRBV10-3,NA,TRBJ1-4,TGTGCCATCAGCCCTCTGGGGCCAGGGGACGGAAAACTGTTTTTT,CAISPLGPGDGKLFF
NA,TRBV4-1,TRBD2,TRBJ2-1,TGCGCCAGCAGCCAAGATACCACCCGCCTTAGCGGGAGAACTTCGAATGAGCAGTTCTTC,CASSQDTTRLSGRTSNEQFF
few,TRBV6-5,NA,TRBJ1-2,TGTGCCAGCAGTTACAGGGGAAGTTCAAACTATGGCTACACCTTC,CASSYRGSSNYGYTF
NA,TRBV7-9,NA,TRBJ2-7,TGTGCCAGCAGCATGGGTGGTAGCGACGAGCAGTACTTC,CASSMGGSDEQYF
NA,TRBV11-3,TRBD1,TRBJ1-1,TGTGTCAGCAGCTTAGAACCGGGACAGGGATTGAACACTGAAGCTTTCTTT,CVSSLEPGQGLNTEAFF
NA,TRBV9,NA,TRBJ1-3,TGTGCCAGCAGCGTAGCGCCAGGGGCTGGAAACACCATATATTTT,CASSVAPGAGNTIYF
once,TRBV9,NA,TRBJ2-7,TGTGCCAGCAGCGTAGCCCCGGGACTGGGGGACGAGCAGTACTTC,CASSVAPGLGDEQYF
NA,TRBV30,NA,TRBJ1-6,TGTGCCTGGAGTAGCGGGGGACGCTCACCCCTCCACTTT,CAWSSGGRSPLHF
NA,TRBV6-1,TRBD2,TRBJ2-1,TGTGTCACCTCCGGGACTACCAATGAGCAGTTCTTC,CVTSGTTNEQFF
NA,TRBV9,TRBD1,TRBJ1-2,TGTGCCAGCAGCAAGACAGGGGTTGGCTACACCTTC,CASSKTGVGYTF
NA,TRBV25-1,NA,TRBJ1-2,TGTGCCAGCAGGCAGGGGACTGGCTACACCTTC,CASRQGTGYTF
NA,TRBV6-1,NA,TRBJ2-1,TGTGCCAGCATTGACAGAAACAATGAGCAGTTCTTC,CASIDRNNEQFF
once,TRBV2,TRBD2,TRBJ2-3,TGTGCCAGCAGTGCTATAGCGGGAGGCACAGATACGCAGTATTTT,CASSAIAGGTDTQYF
NA,TRBV6-6,NA,TRBJ1-1,TGTGCCAGCAGACAGTACACTGAAGCTTTCTTT,CASRQYTEAFF
few,TRBV27,NA,TRBJ2-7,TGTGCCAGCAGTTTATTTGCGCTGAGCTCCTACGAGCAGTACTTC,CASSLFALSSYEQYF
NA,TRBV6-5,TRBD1,TRBJ2-7,TGTGCCAGCACTTTAGGACAGGACGCCTCCTACGAGCAGTACTTC,CASTLGQDASYEQYF
NA,TRBV6-5,TRBD2,TRBJ2-5,TGTGCCAGCAACTCGGGGGGGCAAGAGACCCAGTACTTC,CASNSGGQETQYF
NA,TRBV25-1,TRBD1,TRBJ1-1,TGTGCCAGCGGACAGGGGGGCGGCACTGAAGCTTTCTTT,CASGQGGGTEAFF
NA,TRBV7-2,TRBD2,TRBJ2-1,TGTGCCAGCAGCTTCTCCGGGACTAGCCGCAATGAGCAGTTCTTC,CASSFSGTSRNEQFF
once,TRBV6-5,NA,TRBJ1-2,TGTGCCAGCAGTGAGTCAGGATCGCCGATGAGCTACACCTTC,CASSESGSPMSYTF
NA,TRBV9,NA,TRBJ2-1,TGTGCCAGCAGCGTAGCGGGGACACCACGGAGGTTGAATGAGCAGTTCTTC,CASSVAGTPRRLNEQFF
NA,TRBV7-6,NA,TRBJ1-5,TGTGCCAGCAGCTTAGGTGAGGGCCAGCCCCAGCATTTT,CASSLGEGQPQHF
once,TRBV11-3,NA,TRBJ1-6,TGTGCCAGCAGCCCCATCGGGGGATATAATTCCCCCCTCCACTTT,CASSPIGGYNSPLHF
NA,TRBV2,NA,TRBJ1-1,TGTGCCAGCAGTGATGCAGGGTATACTGAAGCTTTCTTT,CASSDAGYTEAFF
NA,TRBV9,TRBD2,TRBJ2-3,TGTGCCAGCACTCCGGGGGGCGGGGGGACAGATACGCAGTATTTT,CASTPGGGGTDTQYF
NA,TRBV5-5,TRBD1,TRBJ1-2,TGTGCCAGCAGCTTCGGCCGGGGGGACAGGGGGCGCGGCTATGGCTACACCTTC,CASSFGRGDRGRGYGYTF
NA,TRBV18,TRBD1,TRBJ1-1,TGTGCCAGCTCACCGACAGGGATGAACACTGAAGCTTTCTTT,CASSPTGMNTEAFF
NA,TRBV11-3,TRBD1,TRBJ1-1,TGTGCCAGCAGTGACAGGGGCCTAGTGGGCACTGAAGCTTTCTTT,CASSDRGLVGTEAFF
NA,TRBV7-8,TRBD2,TRBJ2-3,TGTGCCAGCAGCTTAGAGGCTAGCGGGGGGGCGGGAGATACGCAGTATTTT,CASSLEASGGAGDTQYF
NA,TRBV7-8,NA,TRBJ2-5,TGTGCCAGCAGCAACAATGTAAACCCGGAGACCCAGTACTTC,CASSNNVNPETQYF
few,TRBV6-1,NA,TRBJ2-7,TGTGCCAGCAGTGAAAGGCAGGGGGGCTCCTACGAGCAGTACTTC,CASSERQGGSYEQYF
NA,TRBV15,TRBD2,TRBJ2-2,TGTGCCACCAGCAGAGATCCCGGACTAGCTGAGGAGCTGTTTTTT,CATSRDPGLAEELFF
NA,TRBV27,NA,TRBJ2-7,TGTGCCAGCAAGGGGTGGGACTACGAGCAGTACTTC,CASKGWDYEQYF
NA,TRBV11-2,NA,TRBJ2-7,TGTGCCAGCAGCCTTCCCAGGGGCAAGGCAGGCGAGCAGTACTTC,CASSLPRGKAGEQYF
NA,TRBV18,NA,TRBJ1-5,TGTGCCAGCTCCCTAGGGGGGGCCTATCAGCCCCAGCATTTT,CASSLGGAYQPQHF
NA,TRBV7-9,NA,TRBJ1-4,TGTTCCAGCAGCTTACCCCCGATACCCGGCGGTGAAAAACTGTTTTTT,CSSSLPPIPGGEKLFF
once,TRBV5-1,NA,TRBJ2-3,TGCGCCAGCAGCTTGATCGGAGCTCCCACAGATACGCAGTATTTT,CASSLIGAPTDTQYF
few,TRBV29-1,NA,TRBJ1-1,TGCAGCGCCGTCCCGGGGAACACTGAAGCTTTCTTT,CSAVPGNTEAFF
NA,TRBV30,TRBD1,TRBJ1-1,TGTGCCTGGAGTGATACAGGGGATGGAGGTGAAGCTTTCTTT,CAWSDTGDGGEAFF
NA,TRBV19,TRBD1,TRBJ2-2,TGTGCCAGTAGTATTGGGCTAGGGGGCTGGACCGGGGAGCTGTTTTTT,CASSIGLGGWTGELFF
NA,TRBV10-3,TRBD2,TRBJ2-1,TGTGCCAATACCGGGACTAGAGGGGGTGAGCAGTTCTTC,CANTGTRGGEQFF
few,TRBV2,NA,TRBJ2-1,TGTGCCAGCAGTGAAGCCCAGGCAGGTCGGAATGACCAGGGGTCCTACAATGAGCAGTTCTTC,CASSEAQAGRNDQGSYNEQFF
NA,TRBV9,NA,TRBJ1-2,TGTGCCAGCAGCGGGCATGGGGAGACTAACTATGGCTACACCTTC,CASSGHGETNYGYTF
NA,TRBV30,NA,TRBJ2-2,TGTGCCTGGAAGTGGAGGGGGGGGGCGGCCGGGGAGCTGTTTTTT,CAWKWRGGAAGELFF
NA,TRBV6-5,NA,TRBJ1-1,TGTGCCTGCAATACCCCTTGGACAGTGAACACTGAAGCTTTCTTT,CACNTPWTVNTEAFF
NA,TRBV2,TRBD2,TRBJ2-7,TGTGCCAGCAGTGACGGGGGGGCAGATCAGGGGTACGAGCAGTACTTC,CASSDGGADQGYEQYF
NA,TRBV7-2,TRBD2,TRBJ2-3,TGTGCCAGCAGCTTAGTATCAGCGGGGGGGCAAGATACGCAGTATTTT,CASSLVSAGGQDTQYF
few,TRBV30,NA,TRBJ2-5,TGTGCCTGGAGTCTAAACCGGGACAACAGGGACTTC,CAWSLNRDNRDF
NA,TRBV6-5,NA,TRBJ1-5,TGTGCCAGCAGTTTCGACATCTATAGCAATCAGCCCCAGCATTTT,CASSFDIYSNQPQHF
NA,TRBV19,TRBD1,TRBJ2-5,TGTGCCAGTAGCGCACAGGGGTCGGCCCAGTACTTC,CASSAQGSAQYF
NA,TRBV4-1,TRBD1,TRBJ1-5,TGCGCCAGCAGCCAAGAGTCAGGGGGCGGACAGCCCCAGCATTTT,CASSQESGGGQPQHF
NA,TRBV28,TRBD2,TRBJ2-3,TGTGCCAGCAGCTCGGTAGTATCAATAGGACTAGCGGAGGCAGATACGCAGTATTTT,CASSSVVSIGLAEADTQYF
NA,TRBV7-3,NA,TRBJ2-3,TGTGCCAGCAGCTTAATTGGGGGCCTGGGGACAGATACGCAGTATTTT,CASSLIGGLGTDTQYF
few,TRBV11-3,TRBD1,TRBJ2-7,TGTGCCAGCAGCCCTCCGGGACAGTATTACGAGCAGTACTTC,CASSPPGQYYEQYF